This TCR beta chain comes out of a study of technical replicates of blood from several donors. This CDR3 has 11 amino acids. Trimming left V 5 bases short and J 13 bases short, with 14 bases between. Germline V gene data show CDR1 as MDHEN and CDR2 as SYDVKM. Clones were read by immunoSEQ multiplex PCR, and TCRdb kept only the in-frame ones, dropping some. This repertoire shows under 85,000 clones, approximately 93% found once; its top ten account for 0.35% to 0.4%. Sequenced sample: T cells isolated from PBMCs. The chain has TRBV28 and TRBJ2-5; weak D call: TRBD1 (5 bases). The clonotype comes from a human donor in good health. The CDR3 is CASSLHDSSYF. Written as DNA, the CDR3 is TGTGCCAGCAGTCTCCATGACAGCTCGTACTTC.